Listed here are 14 T cell receptor beta chains from one sample, sequenced in a study of spatial heterogeneity in lung cancer. Study results and caveats: The number of expanded tumor alpha and beta chains correlated with mutation number.

Time point reported: sample taken at primary tumor resection. What these receptors recognize is not known. TCRdb reanalysed the 5' RACE reads using MiXCR and keeps one entry per CDR3 protein. There are fewer than 5,500 distinct CDR3 sequences in the sample; more than 7.5% occur only once, and 26% lies in the top ten. Sequenced here: lung tumor tissue, sampled at surgery. These receptors were obtained from a female donor with early-stage non-small cell lung cancer.

The gene calls are TRBV24-1 and TRBJ2-7, with 9 bases matching TRBD1. Germline-derived CDR1 and CDR2 are KGHDR and SFDVKD. V was pared by 8 bases and J by 1 base, with 11 bases of the junction left unmatched. This CDR3 has 16 residues. CDR3 DNA sequence: TGTGCCACCACCAAAACAACAGGGGGCGGTTCCTACGAGCAGTACGTC. Translation gives CATTKTTGGGSYEQYV.

This clonotype is labeled medium-sized. The chain combines TRBV6-1 with TRBJ2-5; D remains unclear. From germline, CDR1 is MNHNS and CDR2 SASEGT. Trimming removed 7 bases from V and 1 base from J, with 10 bases in between. The length of the CDR3 is 13 residues. CDR3: CASTRASQETQYF. The CDR3 coding sequence is TGTGCCAGCACCCGGGCTTCCCAAGAGACCCAGTACTTC.

In this sample, this clonotype is large. The chain has TRBV10-3 and TRBJ2-5; D could derive from TRBD1 or TRBD2 (6 bases each). This CDR3 contains 14 residues. CDR1 and CDR2 (germline): ENHRY, SYGVKD. Trimming removed 6 bases at V and 1 base at J, with 12 bases between. The CDR3, as DNA: TGTGCCATCAGCCCCGGGGGCGGCCAAGAGACCCAGTACTTC. Protein: CAISPGGGQETQYF.

This clonotype was seen a few times. This chain joins TRBV20-1 and TRBJ2-1, with 14 bases aligning to TRBD2. The junction had 19 bases not matched to a gene; V was cut back by 6 bases and J by 0 bases. This CDR3 is 21 amino acids long. The germline gives CDR1 DFQATT, CDR2 SNEGSKA (reference sequence). CDR3 sequence: CSARIPRTGLAGESSYNEQFF. The DNA for the CDR3 is TGCAGTGCAAGAATACCGAGAACGGGACTAGCGGGGGAGAGCTCCTACAATGAGCAGTTCTTC.

The sample holds many counts of this clonotype. J is TRBJ2-3 and V is TRBV7-9; 8 bases map to TRBD2. With V trimmed by 6 bases and J by 3 bases, 14 bases remained unmatched. The CDR3 loop spans 17 amino acids. Germline V gives CDR1 SEHNR, CDR2 FQNEAQ (reference sequence). CDR3 residues: CASRAGGGPDYTDTQYF. CDR3 nucleotides: TGTGCCAGCAGAGCGGGCGGGGGGCCCGACTATACAGATACGCAGTATTTT.

The table lists this clonotype with a few counts. The chain recombines TRBV7-6 with TRBJ2-5; no definite D call. CDR1 and CDR2 (germline): SGHVS, FNYEAQ. V lost 1 base and J 9 bases, leaving 12 bases between the germline ends. The CDR3 length is 13 residues. CDR3 DNA sequence: TGTGCCAGCAGCTTAGTGGCTGGAAGGGCCCAGTACTTC. This codes for CASSLVAGRAQYF. Together with reference TRBV7-6 and TRBJ2-5, the CDR3 gives the full variable domain: GAGVSQSPRYKVTKRGQDVALRCDPISGHVSLYWYRQALGQGPEFLTYFNYEAQQDKSGLPNDRFSAERPEGSISTLTIQRTEQRDSAMYRCASSLVAGRAQYFGPGTRLLVL.

This clonotype rates as medium-sized. The chain employs TRBV5-6 and TRBJ2-5, with TRBD2 identical over 7 bases. V shed 2 bases, J shed 4 bases, and the junction held 8 bases outside the gene matches. The CDR3 is 15 amino acids. The germline V gene encodes CDR1 SGHDT and CDR2 YYEEEE. The CDR3 nucleotides read TGTGCCAGCAGCTTTGAATTGGGAGGGTCAGAGACCCAGTACTTC. Encoded protein: CASSFELGGSETQYF.

This clonotype appeared once. This may be a read error, as it is one base from a much larger clone. V and J are TRBV20-1 and TRBJ2-2; unclear D gene. This CDR3 region has 16 residues. Between the trimmed V and J ends, which lost 3 bases and 3 bases, there was a span of 17 bases. CDR1 DFQATT and CDR2 SNEGSKA come from the germline V gene (reference sequence). CDR3 protein: CSARGFGPIDTGELFF. CDR3 DNA: TGCAGTGCTAGGGGGTTTGGACCAATAGACACCGGGGAGCTGTTTTTT.

By share, this clonotype counts as medium-sized. The chain couples TRBV20-1 to TRBJ1-4, with TRBD1 matching over 8 bases. The CDR3 totals 13 residues. Germline V lookup: CDR1 DFQATT, CDR2 SNEGSKA (reference sequence). With 3 bases clipped from V and 8 bases from J, the junction kept 5 bases outside the gene matches. The CDR3 bases are TGCAGTGCTAGGACAGGGGAGAGAGAAAAACTGTTTTTT. This encodes CSARTGEREKLFF.

This clonotype has a count of ten or more. V usage is TRBV28 and J usage is TRBJ2-2; 7 bases fit TRBD2. The CDR3 has 14 amino acids. Trimming removed 5 bases from V and 6 bases from J; junction bases left unmatched: 6. Germline V CDR1 and CDR2: MDHEN, SYDVKM. The CDR3 DNA follows: TGTGCCAGCAGTCCAGGACTAGGGGCCGGGGAGCTGTTTTTT. Its protein product is CASSPGLGAGELFF.

There are many counts of this clonotype. The CDR3 DNA sequence: TGTGCCAGCAGTTTATTTTCCCCTGGGGCGGACAGGGGGCCCCCGCCCACCTACGAGCAGTACGTC. This encodes CASSLFSPGADRGPPPTYEQYV. The V call is TRBV28, the J call TRBJ2-7; TRBD1 matches 11 bases. The CDR3 is 22 amino acids. The germline gives CDR1 MDHEN, CDR2 SYDVKM. The ends lost 1 base at V and 2 bases at J; junction bases unmatched: 22.

This clonotype is labeled medium-sized (0.01 to 0.1%). This chain connects TRBV29-1 to TRBJ2-5; 10 positions agree with TRBD2. This CDR3 comprises 16 residues. Germline lookup yields CDR1 SQVTM and CDR2 ANQGSEA. Losses at the gene ends were 6 bases for V and 2 bases for J; bases not matched to a gene: 12. The CDR3 loop reads CSVKLAGGFSQETQYF. The CDR3 coding sequence is TGCAGCGTAAAGTTAGCGGGAGGTTTTTCGCAAGAGACCCAGTACTTC.

This clonotype was detected a few times. This chain joins TRBV7-9 and TRBJ2-7, with TRBD1 matching 8 bases. The germline CDR1 and CDR2 sequences are SEHNR and FQNEAQ (reference sequence). The CDR3 covers 13 residues. The V gene end was trimmed by 3 bases and the J gene end by 5 bases; junction bases not matched to a gene: 3. CDR3 in DNA: TGTGCCAGCAGCTTGACAGGGGTCCACGAGCAGTACGTC. Protein: CASSLTGVHEQYV.

This clonotype showed up many times. The V call is TRBV10-2, the J call TRBJ2-7; 10 nucleotides agree with TRBD2. V lost 0 bases, J lost 3 bases, and 11 bases stayed unmatched. CDR3 length equals 18 residues. Germline V gives CDR1 WSHSY, CDR2 SAAADI. Here the CDR3 reads CASSESELLAGVLYEQYF. CDR3 sequence (DNA): TGCGCCAGCAGTGAGTCAGAACTCCTAGCGGGAGTCCTCTACGAGCAGTACTTC.